The 10 T cell receptor beta chains reported below all come from one sample, sequenced in a study of cytomegalovirus exposure and HLA in healthy donors. Both 60 Vbeta primers and 13 Jbeta primers went into the PCR. Libraries were prepared by immunoSEQ multiplex PCR; TCRdb keeps only in-frame clonotypes and omits some of them. Of over 130,000 clones listed, over 75% were seen once; the top ten hold roughly 1.2%. Sequencing was carried out using PBMCs. The receptor set was obtained from a female donor in good health and CMV-seronegative.

CDR3 DNA sequence: TGTGCCAGCAACAGGGGGAATCAGCCCCAGCATTTT. Translating gives CASNRGNQPQHF. The chain is built from TRBV6-5 and TRBJ1-5, with 8 bases fitting TRBD1. The CDR3 covers 12 residues. The V and J ends lost 7 bases and 4 bases, in that order; junction bases with no gene match: 0. The V gene's germline CDR1 is MNHEY and CDR2 SVGAGI.

The chain uses TRBV5-1 and TRBJ1-4; 8 positions match TRBD1. In germline, CDR1 is SGHRS, CDR2 YFSETQ. The CDR3 length is 15 residues. J gave up 2 bases and V 3 bases, and 3 bases lay outside the gene matches. This CDR3 is CASSSWTGTNEKLFF. CDR3 in DNA: TGCGCCAGCAGCTCATGGACAGGGACTAATGAAAAACTGTTTTTT.

This clone appeared once. V usage is TRBV6-6 and J usage is TRBJ2-3, with 8 bases lining up with TRBD2. Germline assignment: CDR1 MNHNY and CDR2 SVGAGI (reference sequence). V lost 5 bases, J lost 3 bases, and 4 bases stayed unmatched. This CDR3 has 14 residues. The chain's CDR3 is CASSPLAGTDTQYF. DNA of the CDR3: TGTGCCAGCAGTCCATTAGCGGGAACAGATACGCAGTATTTT.

This clone occurred a few times. The rearrangement uses TRBV28 and TRBJ1-1; possible D gene TRBD1, 5 bases. V lost 7 bases to trimming and J lost 4 bases, with 19 bases between them. This CDR3 is built from 15 residues. In germline, CDR1 is MDHEN, CDR2 SYDVKM. The DNA of the CDR3 is TGTGCCAGCACCTTCCCAACCCCGGGGGGCACTGAAGCTTTCTTT. Protein: CASTFPTPGGTEAFF.

There are a few counts of this clone. The rearrangement uses TRBV2 and TRBJ2-1; 13 nucleotides align to TRBD2. Trimming took 4 bases from V and 6 from J; bases not matched to a gene: 3. CDR3 length: 15 residues. Germline CDR1 and CDR2: SNHLY and FYNNEI. The CDR3 is CASSAGLAGPNEQFF. DNA for the CDR3: TGTGCCAGCAGTGCGGGACTAGCGGGACCCAATGAGCAGTTCTTC.

This clone was observed once. The genes are TRBV7-9 and TRBJ2-5; no clear D. CDR3 size: 13 residues. The germline gives CDR1 SEHNR, CDR2 FQNEAQ (reference sequence). V lost 5 bases, J lost 0 bases, and 7 bases lay in between. The CDR3, as DNA: TGTGCCAGCAGCCAGACTTACCAAGAGACCCAGTACTTC. Translation: CASSQTYQETQYF.

V and J are TRBV11-2 and TRBJ2-7, with D unclear. The V and J ends lost 7 bases and 0 bases respectively, with 13 bases between them. Germline V gene data show CDR1 as SGHAT and CDR2 as FQNNGV. CDR3 size: 14 residues. The CDR3: CASKQEVSSYEQYF. The DNA of the CDR3 is TGTGCCAGCAAACAAGAGGTTAGCTCCTACGAGCAGTACTTC.

V usage is TRBV10-2 and J usage is TRBJ2-7; D perhaps matches TRBD2 (5 bases). Germline CDR1 WSHSY, CDR2 SAAADI. The V end lost 6 bases, the J end lost 2 bases, and 11 bases lay between the germline ends. CDR3 size: 13 residues. CDR3 protein: CASRTRGPYEQYF. The CDR3 bases are TGCGCCAGCAGGACGCGAGGGCCCTACGAGCAGTACTTC.

This clone has just one count. The genes are TRBV6-5 and TRBJ1-1; unclear D gene. V lost 4 bases to trimming and J lost 2 bases, with 14 bases between them. The germline V gene has CDR1 MNHEY and CDR2 SVGAGI. CDR3 length: 15 residues. Here the CDR3 DNA reads TGTGCCAGCAGTTCCGCAGGAACTGTAAACACTGAAGCTTTCTTT. Amino acid sequence: CASSSAGTVNTEAFF.

With regard to this clone: The same CDR3 arises from other DNA sequences in this sample as well. Written as DNA, the CDR3 is TGTGCCAGCAGCGTCAGCTCCTACGAGCAGTACTTC. Translated: CASSVSSYEQYF. This chain joins TRBV2 and TRBJ2-7; D call uncertain. Germline V CDR1 and CDR2: SNHLY, FYNNEI. V gave up 6 bases and J gave up 0 bases, with 6 bases separating them. The CDR3 contains 12 residues.